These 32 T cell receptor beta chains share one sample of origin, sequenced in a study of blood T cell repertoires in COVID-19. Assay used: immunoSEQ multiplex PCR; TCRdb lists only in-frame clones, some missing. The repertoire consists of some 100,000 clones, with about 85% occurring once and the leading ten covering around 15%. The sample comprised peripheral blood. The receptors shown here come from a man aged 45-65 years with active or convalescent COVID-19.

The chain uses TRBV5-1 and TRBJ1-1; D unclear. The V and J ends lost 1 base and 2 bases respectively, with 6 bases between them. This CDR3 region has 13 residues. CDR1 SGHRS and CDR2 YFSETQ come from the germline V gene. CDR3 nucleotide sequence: TGCGCCAGCAGCTTGCGGGGAAACACTGAAGCTTTCTTT. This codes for CASSLRGNTEAFF. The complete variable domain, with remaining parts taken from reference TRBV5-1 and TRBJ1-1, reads KAGVTQTPRYLIKTRGQQVTLSCSPISGHRSVSWYQQTPGQGLQFLFEYFSETQRNKGNFPGRFSGRQFSNSRSEMNVSTLELGDSALYLCASSLRGNTEAFFGQGTRLTVV.

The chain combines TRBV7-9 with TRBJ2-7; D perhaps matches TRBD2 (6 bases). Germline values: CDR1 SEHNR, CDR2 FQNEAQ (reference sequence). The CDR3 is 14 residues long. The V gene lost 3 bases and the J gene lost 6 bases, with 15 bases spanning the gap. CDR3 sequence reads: CASSFDGLGGEQYF. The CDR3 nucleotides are TGTGCCAGCAGCTTCGATGGCCTGGGAGGCGAGCAGTACTTC.

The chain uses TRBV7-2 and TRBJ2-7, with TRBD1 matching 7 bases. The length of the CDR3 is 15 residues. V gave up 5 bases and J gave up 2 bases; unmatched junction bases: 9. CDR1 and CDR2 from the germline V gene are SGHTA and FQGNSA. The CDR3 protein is CASSIGQATAYEQYF. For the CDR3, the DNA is TGTGCCAGCAGCATTGGACAGGCGACAGCCTACGAGCAGTACTTC.

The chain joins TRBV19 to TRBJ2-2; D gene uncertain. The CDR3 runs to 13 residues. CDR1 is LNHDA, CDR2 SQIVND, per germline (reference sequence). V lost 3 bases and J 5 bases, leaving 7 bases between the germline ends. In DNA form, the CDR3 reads TGTGCCAGTAGTATGTCCCTAACCGGGGAGCTGTTTTTT. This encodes CASSMSLTGELFF.

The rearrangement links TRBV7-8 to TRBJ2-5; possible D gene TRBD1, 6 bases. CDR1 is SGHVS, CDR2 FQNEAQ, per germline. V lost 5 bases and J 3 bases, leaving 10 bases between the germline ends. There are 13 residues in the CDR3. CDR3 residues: CASSPGQKETQYF. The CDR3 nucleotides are TGTGCCAGCAGCCCAGGACAGAAAGAGACCCAGTACTTC.

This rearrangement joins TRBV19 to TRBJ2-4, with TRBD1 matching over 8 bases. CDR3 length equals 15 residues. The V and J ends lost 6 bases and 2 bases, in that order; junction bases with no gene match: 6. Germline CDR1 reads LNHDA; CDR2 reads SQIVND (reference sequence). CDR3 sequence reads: CASSIRTGSKNIQYF. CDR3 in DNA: TGTGCCAGTAGCATTAGGACAGGGTCCAAAAACATTCAGTACTTC.

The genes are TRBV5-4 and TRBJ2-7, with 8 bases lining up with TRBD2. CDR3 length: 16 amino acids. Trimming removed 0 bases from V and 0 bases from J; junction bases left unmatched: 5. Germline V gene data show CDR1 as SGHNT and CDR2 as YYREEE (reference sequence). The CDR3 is CASSLAGREVSYEQYF. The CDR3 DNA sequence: TGTGCCAGCAGCTTGGCCGGGCGGGAGGTCTCCTACGAGCAGTACTTC.

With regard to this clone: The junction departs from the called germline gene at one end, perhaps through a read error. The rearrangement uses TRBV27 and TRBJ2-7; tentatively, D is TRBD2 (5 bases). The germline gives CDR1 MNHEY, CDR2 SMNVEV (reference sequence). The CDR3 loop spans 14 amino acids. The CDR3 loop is CASSTLGIPRHSWF. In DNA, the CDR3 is TGTGCCAGCAGCACACTCGGGATCCCCCGCCACTCATGGTTC.

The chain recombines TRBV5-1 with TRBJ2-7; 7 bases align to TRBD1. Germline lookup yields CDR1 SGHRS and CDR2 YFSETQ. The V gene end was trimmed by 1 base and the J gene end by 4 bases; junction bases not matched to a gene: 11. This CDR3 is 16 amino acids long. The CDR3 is CASSLTRQGTVYEQYF. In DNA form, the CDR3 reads TGCGCCAGCAGCTTGACTAGACAGGGCACGGTATACGAGCAGTACTTC.

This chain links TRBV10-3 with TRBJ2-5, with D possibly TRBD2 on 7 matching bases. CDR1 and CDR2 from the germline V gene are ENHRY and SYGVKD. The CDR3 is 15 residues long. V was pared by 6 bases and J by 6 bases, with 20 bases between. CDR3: CAISSEGGRRKTQYF. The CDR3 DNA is TGTGCCATCAGCTCCGAGGGGGGGCGCCGGAAGACCCAGTACTTC.

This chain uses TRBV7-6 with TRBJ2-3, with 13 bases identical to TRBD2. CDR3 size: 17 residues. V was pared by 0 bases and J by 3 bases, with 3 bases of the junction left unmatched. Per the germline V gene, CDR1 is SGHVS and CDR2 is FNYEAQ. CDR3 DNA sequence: TGTGCCAGCAGCTTAGCGGCACTAGCGGGAGGGACAGATACGCAGTATTTT. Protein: CASSLAALAGGTDTQYF.

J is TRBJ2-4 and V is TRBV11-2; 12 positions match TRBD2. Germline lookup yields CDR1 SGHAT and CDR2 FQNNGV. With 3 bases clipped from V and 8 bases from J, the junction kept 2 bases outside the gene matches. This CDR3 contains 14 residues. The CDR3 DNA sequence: TGTGCCAGCAGCTTGACTAGCGGGAGTGACATTCAGTACTTC. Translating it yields CASSLTSGSDIQYF.

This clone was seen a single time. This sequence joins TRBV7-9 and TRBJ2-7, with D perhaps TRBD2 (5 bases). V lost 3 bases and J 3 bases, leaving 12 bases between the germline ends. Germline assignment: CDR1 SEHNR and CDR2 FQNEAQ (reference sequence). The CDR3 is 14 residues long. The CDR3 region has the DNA TGTGCCAGCAGCTTGCCTAGCAGAAACTACGAGCAGTACTTC. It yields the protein CASSLPSRNYEQYF.

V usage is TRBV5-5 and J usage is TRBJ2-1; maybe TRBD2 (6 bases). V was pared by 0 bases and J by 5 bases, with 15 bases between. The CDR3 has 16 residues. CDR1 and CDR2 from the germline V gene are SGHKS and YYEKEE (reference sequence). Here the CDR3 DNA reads TGTGCCAGCAGCTTGGGGCTGCGGGGAGAGAACAATGAGCAGTTCTTC. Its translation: CASSLGLRGENNEQFF.

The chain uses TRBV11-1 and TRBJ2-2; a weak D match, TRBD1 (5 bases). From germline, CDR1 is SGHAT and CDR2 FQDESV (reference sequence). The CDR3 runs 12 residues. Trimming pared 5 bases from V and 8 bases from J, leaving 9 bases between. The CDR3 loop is CASSVRAGELFF. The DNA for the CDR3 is TGTGCCAGCAGCGTCAGGGCGGGGGAGCTGTTTTTT.

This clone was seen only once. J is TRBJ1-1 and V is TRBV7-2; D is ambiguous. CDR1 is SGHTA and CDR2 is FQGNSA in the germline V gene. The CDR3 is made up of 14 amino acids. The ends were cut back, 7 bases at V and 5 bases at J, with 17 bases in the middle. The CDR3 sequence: CASILTRGETEAFF. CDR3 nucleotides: TGTGCCAGCATCCTGACCCGCGGGGAGACTGAAGCTTTCTTT. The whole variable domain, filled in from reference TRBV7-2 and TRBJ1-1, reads GAGVSQSPSNKVTEKGKDVELRCDPISGHTALYWYRQSLGQGLEFLIYFQGNSAPDKSGLPSDRFSAERTGGSVSTLTIQRTQQEDSAVYLCASILTRGETEAFFGQGTRLTVV.

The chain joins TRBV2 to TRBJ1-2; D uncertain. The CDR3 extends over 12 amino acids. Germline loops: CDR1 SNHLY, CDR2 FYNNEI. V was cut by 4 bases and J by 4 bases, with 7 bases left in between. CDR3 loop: CASSVGPYGYTF. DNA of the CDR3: TGTGCCAGCAGTGTGGGCCCCTATGGCTACACCTTC. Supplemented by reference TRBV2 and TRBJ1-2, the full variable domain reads EPEVTQTPSHQVTQMGQEVILRCVPISNHLYFYWYRQILGQKVEFLVSFYNNEISEKSEIFDDQFSVERPDGSNFTLKIRSTKLEDSAMYFCASSVGPYGYTFGSGTRLTVV.

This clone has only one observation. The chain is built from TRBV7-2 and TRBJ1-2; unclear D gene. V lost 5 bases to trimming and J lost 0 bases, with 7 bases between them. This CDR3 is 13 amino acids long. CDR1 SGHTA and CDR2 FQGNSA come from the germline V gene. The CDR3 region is CASSHTANYGYTF. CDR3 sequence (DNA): TGTGCCAGCAGCCACACAGCTAACTATGGCTACACCTTC. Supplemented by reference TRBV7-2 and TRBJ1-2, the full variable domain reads GAGVSQSPSNKVTEKGKDVELRCDPISGHTALYWYRQSLGQGLEFLIYFQGNSAPDKSGLPSDRFSAERTGGSVSTLTIQRTQQEDSAVYLCASSHTANYGYTFGSGTRLTVV.

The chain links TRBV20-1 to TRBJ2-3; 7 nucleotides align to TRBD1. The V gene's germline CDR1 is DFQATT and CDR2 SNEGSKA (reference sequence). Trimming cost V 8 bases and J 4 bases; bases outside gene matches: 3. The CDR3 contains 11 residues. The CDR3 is CSKGQSDTQYF. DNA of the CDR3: TGCAGTAAGGGACAGTCAGATACGCAGTATTTT.

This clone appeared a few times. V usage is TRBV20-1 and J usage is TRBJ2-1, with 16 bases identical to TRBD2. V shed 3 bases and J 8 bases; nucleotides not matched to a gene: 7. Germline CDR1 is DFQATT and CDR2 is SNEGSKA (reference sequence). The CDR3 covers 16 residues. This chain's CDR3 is CSASPGLAGGVHEQFF. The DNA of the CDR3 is TGCAGTGCTAGTCCGGGACTAGCGGGAGGGGTCCATGAGCAGTTCTTC.

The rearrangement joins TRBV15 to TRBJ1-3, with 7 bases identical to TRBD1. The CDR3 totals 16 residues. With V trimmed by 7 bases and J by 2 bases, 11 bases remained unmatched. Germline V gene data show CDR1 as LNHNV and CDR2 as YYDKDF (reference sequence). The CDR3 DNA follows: TGTGCCACCACCCCCGGCGGGAGGGGGCCTGGAAACACCATATATTTT. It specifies CATTPGGRGPGNTIYF.

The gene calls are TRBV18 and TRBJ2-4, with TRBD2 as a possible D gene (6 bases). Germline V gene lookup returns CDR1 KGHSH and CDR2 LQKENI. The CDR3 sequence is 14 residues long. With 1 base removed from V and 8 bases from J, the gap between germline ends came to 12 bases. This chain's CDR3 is CASSPLAPGDIQYF. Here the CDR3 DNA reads TGTGCCAGCTCACCACTGGCGCCGGGAGACATTCAGTACTTC.

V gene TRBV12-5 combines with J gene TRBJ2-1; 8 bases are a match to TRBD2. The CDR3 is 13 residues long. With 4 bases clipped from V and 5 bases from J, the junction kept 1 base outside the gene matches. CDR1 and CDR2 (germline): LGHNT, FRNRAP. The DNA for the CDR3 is TGTGCTAGTGGTTGGCGGGGGGACAATGAGCAGTTCTTC. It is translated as CASGWRGDNEQFF.

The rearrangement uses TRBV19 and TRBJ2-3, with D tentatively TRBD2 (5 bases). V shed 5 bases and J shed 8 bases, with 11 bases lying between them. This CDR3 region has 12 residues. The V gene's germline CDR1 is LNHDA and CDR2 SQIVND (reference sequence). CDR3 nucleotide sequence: TGTGCCAGTAGTGTTTTAAGCGGTACGCAGTATTTT. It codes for CASSVLSGTQYF.

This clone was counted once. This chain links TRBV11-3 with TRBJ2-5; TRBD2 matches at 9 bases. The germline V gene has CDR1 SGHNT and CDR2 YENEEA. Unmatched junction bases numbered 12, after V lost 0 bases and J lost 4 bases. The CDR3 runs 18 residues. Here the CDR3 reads CASSLDRNSGSSPETQYF. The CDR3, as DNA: TGTGCCAGCAGCTTAGATCGTAATAGCGGGAGTTCCCCAGAGACCCAGTACTTC.

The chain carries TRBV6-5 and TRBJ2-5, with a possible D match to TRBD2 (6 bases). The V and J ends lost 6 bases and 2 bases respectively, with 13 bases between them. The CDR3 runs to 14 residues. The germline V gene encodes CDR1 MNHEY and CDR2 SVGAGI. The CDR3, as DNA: TGTGCCAGCAGGGAGGGGAACCAACAAGAGACCCAGTACTTC. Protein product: CASREGNQQETQYF.

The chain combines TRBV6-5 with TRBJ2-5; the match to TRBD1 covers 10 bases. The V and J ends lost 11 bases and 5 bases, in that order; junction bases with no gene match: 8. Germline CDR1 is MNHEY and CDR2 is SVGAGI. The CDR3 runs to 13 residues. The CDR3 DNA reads TGTGCCCAAGGGGACAGGGGATTGGAGACCCAGTACTTC. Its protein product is CAQGDRGLETQYF.

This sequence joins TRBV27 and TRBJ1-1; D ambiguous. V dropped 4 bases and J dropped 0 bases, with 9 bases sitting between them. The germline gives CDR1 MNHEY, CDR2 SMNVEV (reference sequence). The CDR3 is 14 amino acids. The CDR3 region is CASSSPQLNTEAFF. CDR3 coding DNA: TGTGCCAGCAGTTCCCCACAGCTGAACACTGAAGCTTTCTTT.

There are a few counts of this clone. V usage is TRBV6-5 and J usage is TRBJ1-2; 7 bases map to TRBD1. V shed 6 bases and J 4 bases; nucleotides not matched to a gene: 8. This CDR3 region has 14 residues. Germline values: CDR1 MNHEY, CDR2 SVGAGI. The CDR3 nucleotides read TGTGCCAGCAGGGTGACAGGGATCGGCTATGGCTACACCTTC. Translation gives CASRVTGIGYGYTF.

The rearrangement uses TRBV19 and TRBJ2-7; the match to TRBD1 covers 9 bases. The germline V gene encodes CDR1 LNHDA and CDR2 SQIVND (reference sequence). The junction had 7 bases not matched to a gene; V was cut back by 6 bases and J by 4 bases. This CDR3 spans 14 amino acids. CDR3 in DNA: TGTGCCAGTAGACCTACAGGGGGCAAGTACGAGCAGTACTTC. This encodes CASRPTGGKYEQYF.

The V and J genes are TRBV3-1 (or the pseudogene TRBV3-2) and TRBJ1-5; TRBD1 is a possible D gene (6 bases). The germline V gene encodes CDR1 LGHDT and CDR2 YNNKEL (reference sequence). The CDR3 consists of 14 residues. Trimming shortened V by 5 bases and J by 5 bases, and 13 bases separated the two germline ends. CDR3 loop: CASSRGQIDQPQHF. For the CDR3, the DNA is TGTGCCAGCAGCAGAGGACAGATCGATCAGCCCCAGCATTTT.

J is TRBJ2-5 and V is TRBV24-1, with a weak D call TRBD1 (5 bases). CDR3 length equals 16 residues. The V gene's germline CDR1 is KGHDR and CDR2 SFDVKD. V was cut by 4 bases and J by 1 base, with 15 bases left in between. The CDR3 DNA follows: TGTGCCACCAGTGAATCCCTCACAGGATTCCAAGAGACCCAGTACTTC. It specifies CATSESLTGFQETQYF.